The sequence of this TCR beta chain was determined in a study of blood T cell repertoires in COVID-19. In the original workflow: Cell counts per sample came from amplifying reference gene primers. TCRdb's copy holds only in-frame clones and misses some; the assay was immunoSEQ multiplex PCR. D and trimming come from the DNA, and the V and J calls and clone size come from that table. The sample consists of about 140,000 clones, around 86% of them appearing once. Sequenced sample: peripheral blood. The receptor was isolated from a human donor in a cohort sampled during active COVID-19.

The CDR3, as DNA: TGTGCCAGCAGTTGGGCACAGGGTCCGGATCAGCCCCAGCATTTT. It codes for CASSWAQGPDQPQHF. J is TRBJ1-5 and V is TRBV6-6, with TRBD1 as a possible D gene (6 bases). V lost 4 bases and J lost 5, with 15 bases in between. CDR3 length: 15 residues. Per the germline V gene, CDR1 is MNHNY and CDR2 is SVGAGI (reference sequence).